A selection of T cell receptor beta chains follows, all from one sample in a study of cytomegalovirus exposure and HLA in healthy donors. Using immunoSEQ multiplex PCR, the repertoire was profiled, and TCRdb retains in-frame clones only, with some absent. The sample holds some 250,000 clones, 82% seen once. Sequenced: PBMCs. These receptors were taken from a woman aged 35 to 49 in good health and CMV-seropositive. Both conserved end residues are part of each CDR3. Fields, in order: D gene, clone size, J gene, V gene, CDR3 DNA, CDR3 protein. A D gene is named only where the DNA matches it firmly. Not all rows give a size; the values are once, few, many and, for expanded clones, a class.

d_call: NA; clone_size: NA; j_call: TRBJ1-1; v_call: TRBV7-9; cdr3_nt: TGTTCCAGCAGCTCTATAAACACTGAAGCTTTCTTT; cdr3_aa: CSSSSINTEAFF
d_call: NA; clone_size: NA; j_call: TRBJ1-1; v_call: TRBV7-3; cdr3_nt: TGTGCCAGTTCCCAGGGCGGGAACACTGAAGCTTTCTTT; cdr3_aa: CASSQGGNTEAFF
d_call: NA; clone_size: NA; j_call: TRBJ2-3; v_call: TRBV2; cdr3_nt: TGTGCCAGCATCCGCCTCGGGGGAGATACGCAGTATTTT; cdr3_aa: CASIRLGGDTQYF
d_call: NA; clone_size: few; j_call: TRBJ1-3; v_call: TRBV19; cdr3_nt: TGTGCCAGTAGTCTACTCGGAAACACCATATATTTT; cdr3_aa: CASSLLGNTIYF
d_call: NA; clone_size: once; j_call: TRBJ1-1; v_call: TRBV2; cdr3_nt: TGTGCCAGCAGTCCCACAGGGTACACTGAAGCTTTCTTT; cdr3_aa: CASSPTGYTEAFF
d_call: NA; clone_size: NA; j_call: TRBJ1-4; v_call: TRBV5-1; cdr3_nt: TGCGCCAGCAGCTTTGAGGGTAGAGATGAAAAACTGTTTTTT; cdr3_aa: CASSFEGRDEKLFF
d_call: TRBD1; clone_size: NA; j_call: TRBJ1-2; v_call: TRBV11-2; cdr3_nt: TGTGCCAGCAGCTCCGGGACAGGGGCCGGCTACACCTTC; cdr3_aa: CASSSGTGAGYTF
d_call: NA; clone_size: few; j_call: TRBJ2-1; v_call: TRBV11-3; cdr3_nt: TGTGCCAGCAGCTTACTCACAGCCTACAATGAGCAGTTCTTC; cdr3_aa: CASSLLTAYNEQFF
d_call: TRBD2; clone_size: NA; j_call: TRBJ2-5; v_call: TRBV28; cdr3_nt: TGTGCCAGCAGACACACCCGGGGGGTAAAATCAAGAAGAGAAGAGACCCAGTACTTC; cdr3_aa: CASRHTRGVKSRREETQYF
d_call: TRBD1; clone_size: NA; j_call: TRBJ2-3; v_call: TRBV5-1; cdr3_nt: TGCGCCAGCAGCTGGGACAGGGGGGCAGATACGCAGTATTTT; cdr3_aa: CASSWDRGADTQYF
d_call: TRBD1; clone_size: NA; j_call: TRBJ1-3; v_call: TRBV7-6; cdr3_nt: TGTGCCAGCAGCTCCCGACAGGGTGTAGGAAACACCATATATTTT; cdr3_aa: CASSSRQGVGNTIYF
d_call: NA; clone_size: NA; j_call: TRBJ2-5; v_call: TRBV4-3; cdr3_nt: TGCGCCAGCAGCCAAATGGTCCCCATGGGAGGAGGCCAGCCAGAGACCCAGTACTTC; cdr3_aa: CASSQMVPMGGGQPETQYF
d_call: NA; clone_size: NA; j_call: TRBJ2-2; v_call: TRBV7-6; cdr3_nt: TGTGCCAGCAGGCCGACAGTGAACACCGGGGAGCTGTTTTTT; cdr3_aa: CASRPTVNTGELFF
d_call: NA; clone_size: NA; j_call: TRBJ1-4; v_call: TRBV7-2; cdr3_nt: TGTGCCAGCAGCCTCTACATTGGGCGTACTAATGAAAAACTGTTTTTT; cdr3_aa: CASSLYIGRTNEKLFF
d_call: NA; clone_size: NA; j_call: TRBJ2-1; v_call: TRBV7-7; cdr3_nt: TGCGCTAGCAGCTTCCGGGACACAACTTACAATGAGCAGTTCTTC; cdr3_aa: CASSFRDTTYNEQFF
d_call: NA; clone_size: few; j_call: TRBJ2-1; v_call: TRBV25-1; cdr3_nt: NA; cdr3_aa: CASSTSGFGVYNEQFF
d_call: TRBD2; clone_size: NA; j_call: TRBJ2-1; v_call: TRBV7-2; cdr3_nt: TGTGCCAGCAGCCTAGTTGTGGGGCTAGCGGGAGCCTACAATGAGCAGTTCTTC; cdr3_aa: CASSLVVGLAGAYNEQFF
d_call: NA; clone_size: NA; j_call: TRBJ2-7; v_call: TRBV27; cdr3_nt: TGTGCCAGCAGCGGAGCGGCGGTACACTCCTACGAGCAGTACTTC; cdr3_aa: CASSGAAVHSYEQYF